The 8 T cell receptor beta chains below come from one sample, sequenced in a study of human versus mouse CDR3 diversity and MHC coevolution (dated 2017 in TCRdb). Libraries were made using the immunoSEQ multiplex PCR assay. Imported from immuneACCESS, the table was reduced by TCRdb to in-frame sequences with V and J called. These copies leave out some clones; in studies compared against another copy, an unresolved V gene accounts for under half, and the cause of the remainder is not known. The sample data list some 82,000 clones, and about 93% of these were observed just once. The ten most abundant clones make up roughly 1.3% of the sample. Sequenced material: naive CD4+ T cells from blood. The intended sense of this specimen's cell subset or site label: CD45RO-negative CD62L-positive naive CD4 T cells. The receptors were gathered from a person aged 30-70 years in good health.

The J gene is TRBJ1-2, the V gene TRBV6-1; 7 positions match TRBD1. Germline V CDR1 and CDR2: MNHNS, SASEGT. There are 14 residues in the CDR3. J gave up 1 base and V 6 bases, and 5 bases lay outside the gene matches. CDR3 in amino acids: CASRTGEFNYGYTF. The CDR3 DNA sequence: TGTGCCAGCAGAACAGGGGAATTTAACTATGGCTACACCTTC.

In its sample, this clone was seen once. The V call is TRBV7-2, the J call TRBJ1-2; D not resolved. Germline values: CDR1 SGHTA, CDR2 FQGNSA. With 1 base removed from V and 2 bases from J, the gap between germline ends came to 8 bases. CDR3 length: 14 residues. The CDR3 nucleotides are TGTGCCAGCAGCTTAGACGCGGAGAACTATGGCTACACCTTC. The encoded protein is CASSLDAENYGYTF.

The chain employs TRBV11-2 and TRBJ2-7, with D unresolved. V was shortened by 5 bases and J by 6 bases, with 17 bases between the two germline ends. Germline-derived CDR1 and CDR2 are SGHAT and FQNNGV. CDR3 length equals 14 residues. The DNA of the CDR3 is TGTGCCAGCAGCCCCCAGCTGACACTCCTCGAGCAGTACTTC. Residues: CASSPQLTLLEQYF.

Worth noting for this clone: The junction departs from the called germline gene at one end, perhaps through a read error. The CDR3 DNA is TGTGCTAGCAGCCACGGACAGGGGGCGGGGGAGCAGTACTTC. This encodes CASSHGQGAGEQYF. The chain couples TRBV7-7 to TRBJ2-7, with 11 bases identical to TRBD1. CDR1 is SSHAT and CDR2 is FNYEAQ in the germline V gene (reference sequence). The CDR3 has 14 residues.

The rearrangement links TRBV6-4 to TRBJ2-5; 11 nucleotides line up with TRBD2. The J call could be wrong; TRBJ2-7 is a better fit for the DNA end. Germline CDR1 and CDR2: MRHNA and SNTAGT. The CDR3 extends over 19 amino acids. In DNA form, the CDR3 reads TGTGCCAGCAGTGACTACCCAAAGGGGACTAGCGGACCTAACTACGAGCAGTACTTC. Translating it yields CASSDYPKGTSGPNYEQYF.

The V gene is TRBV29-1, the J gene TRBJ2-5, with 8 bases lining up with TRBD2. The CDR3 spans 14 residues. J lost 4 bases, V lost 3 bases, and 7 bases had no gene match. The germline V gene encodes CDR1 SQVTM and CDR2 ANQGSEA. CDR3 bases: TGCAGCGTTGACGTAGCGGGGAGGGGAGAGACCCAGTACTTC. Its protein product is CSVDVAGRGETQYF. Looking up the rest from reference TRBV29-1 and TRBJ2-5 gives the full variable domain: SAVISQKPSRDICQRGTSLTIQCQVDSQVTMMFWYRQQPGQSLTLIATANQGSEATYESGFVIDKFPISRPNLTFSTLTVSNMSPEDSSIYLCSVDVAGRGETQYFGPGTRLLVL.

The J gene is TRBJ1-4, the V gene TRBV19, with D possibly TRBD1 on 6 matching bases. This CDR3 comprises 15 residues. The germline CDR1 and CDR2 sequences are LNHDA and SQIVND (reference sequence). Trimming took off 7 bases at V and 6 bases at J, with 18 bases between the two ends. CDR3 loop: CASKTGQGKDEKLFF. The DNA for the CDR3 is TGTGCCAGTAAAACAGGGCAGGGGAAGGATGAAAAACTGTTTTTT.

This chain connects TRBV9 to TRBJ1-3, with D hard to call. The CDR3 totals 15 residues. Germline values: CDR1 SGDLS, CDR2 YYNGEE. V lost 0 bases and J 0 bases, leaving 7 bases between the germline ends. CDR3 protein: CASSVGSFSGNTIYF. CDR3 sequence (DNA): TGTGCCAGCAGCGTAGGTAGTTTCTCTGGAAACACCATATATTTT.